The clone carrying this T cell receptor beta chain turned up a few times. No fewer than 6 million PBMCs went into each sample. Extractions gave at least 6 micrograms of total RNA per sample. The source of the sample is a study of blood T cells in healthy people across ages. CDR1 LGHNA and CDR2 YSLEER come from the germline V gene. V was shortened by 0 bases and J by 6 bases, with 18 bases between the two germline ends. The CDR3 is made up of 17 amino acids. The second PCR ran roughly 6 to 11 cycles with a sample-barcoded 5' primer and J-beta primers. TCRdb re-analysed the 5' RACE reads in MiXCR, keeping a single row per CDR3 protein. The sample contains 700,000 to 1,000,000 distinct CDR3 sequences, under 55% of which appear only once.

The chain joins TRBV4-3 to TRBJ2-1; D unresolved. This TCR was sampled from a man aged 55-75 years in good health. The sequenced sample consisted of blood. The CDR3 DNA follows: TGCGCCAGCAGCCAAGATCTTGGGGTGGGCACGAGCAATGAGCAGTTCTTC. Protein sequence: CASSQDLGVGTSNEQFF.